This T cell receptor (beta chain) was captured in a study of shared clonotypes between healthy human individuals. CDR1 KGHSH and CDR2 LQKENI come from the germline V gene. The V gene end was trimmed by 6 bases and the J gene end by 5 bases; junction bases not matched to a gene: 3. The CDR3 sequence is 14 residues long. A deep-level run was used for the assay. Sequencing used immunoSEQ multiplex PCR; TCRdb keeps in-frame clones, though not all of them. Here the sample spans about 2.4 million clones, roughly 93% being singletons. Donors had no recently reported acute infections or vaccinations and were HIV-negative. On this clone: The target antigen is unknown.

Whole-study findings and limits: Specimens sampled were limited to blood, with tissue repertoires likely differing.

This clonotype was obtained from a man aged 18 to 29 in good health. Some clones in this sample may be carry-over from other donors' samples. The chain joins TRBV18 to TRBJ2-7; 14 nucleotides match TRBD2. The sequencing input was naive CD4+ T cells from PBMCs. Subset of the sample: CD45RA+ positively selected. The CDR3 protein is CASSQGLAGDEQYF. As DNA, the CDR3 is TGTGCCAGCTCCCAGGGACTAGCGGGAGACGAGCAGTACTTC.